Below, one T cell receptor (beta chain) is given with its context. The data are from a study of cytomegalovirus exposure and HLA in healthy donors. Method: immunoSEQ multiplex PCR; TCRdb's copy keeps in-frame clones and lacks some. The sample has 100,000 to 150,000 clones; 75% to 90% are singletons. Germline V CDR1 and CDR2: MNHNS, SASEGT. Germline trimming cut 10 bases from V and 5 bases from J; bases unmatched to any gene: 5. The CDR3 runs to 13 residues. This clonotype was obtained from a woman aged 18-29 years in good health and CMV-seronegative. The rearrangement joins TRBV6-1 to TRBJ2-3; 11 bases line up with TRBD2. Sequenced sample: PBMCs. This CDR3 reads CATGTSGLDTQYF. The CDR3 bases are TGTGCCACCGGGACTAGCGGTTTAGATACGCAGTATTTT.